These 13 T cell receptor beta chains share one sample of origin, sequenced in a study of shared clonotypes between healthy human individuals. TCRdb's copy holds only in-frame clones and misses some; the assay was immunoSEQ multiplex PCR. There are hundreds of thousands of clones in the sample; under 95% occur only once, and 24% lies in the top ten. Terminally differentiated effector memory CD45RA+ cells were excluded from the naive CD8 cells, which were CD45RO-negative and positively selected for CCR7. The specimen sequenced was naive CD8+ T cells sorted from blood. Source of these receptors: a man under 40 in good health.

The rearrangement uses TRBV7-2 and TRBJ2-7; 7 bases align to TRBD1. Trimming at V came to 1 base and at J to 5 bases, leaving 14 bases not matched to a gene. This CDR3 region has 17 residues. CDR1 is SGHTA, CDR2 FQGNSA, per germline. The CDR3 protein is CASSLGAVYRGSHEQYF. Written as DNA, the CDR3 is TGTGCCAGCAGCTTAGGCGCTGTTTACAGGGGATCCCACGAGCAGTACTTC.

The genes are TRBV2 and TRBJ2-1, with TRBD2 as a possible D gene (5 bases). V shed 2 bases and J shed 0 bases, with 11 bases lying between them. This CDR3 has 16 residues. CDR1 is SNHLY, CDR2 FYNNEI, per germline. CDR3 nucleotides: TGTGCCAGCAGTGAAATGTGGGCGGGCTCCTACAATGAGCAGTTCTTC. Its translation is CASSEMWAGSYNEQFF.

This CDR3 is CASSVGSDRFNQPQHF. CDR3 bases: TGTGCCAGCAGCGTAGGCTCGGACAGATTCAATCAGCCCCAGCATTTT. The chain joins TRBV9 to TRBJ1-5; D may be TRBD1 (6 bases). Germline V gives CDR1 SGDLS, CDR2 YYNGEE. CDR3 length equals 16 residues. Trimming shortened V by 0 bases and J by 3 bases, and 13 bases separated the two germline ends.

V usage is TRBV28 and J usage is TRBJ2-1; no firm D call. CDR1 is MDHEN, CDR2 SYDVKM, per germline. The CDR3 consists of 12 residues. V lost 3 bases and J lost 8, with 8 bases in between. Written as DNA, the CDR3 is TGTGCCAGCAGTTTGTCCGAGCATGAGCAGTTCTTC. Amino acid sequence: CASSLSEHEQFF. The full variable domain, rest sourced from reference TRBV28 and TRBJ2-1, is DVKVTQSSRYLVKRTGEKVFLECVQDMDHENMFWYRQDPGLGLRLIYFSYDVKMKEKGDIPEGYSVSREKKERFSLILESASTNQTSMYLCASSLSEHEQFFGPGTRLTVL.

The rearrangement joins TRBV7-3 to TRBJ2-1, with D perhaps matching TRBD2 (6 bases). Germline V CDR1 and CDR2: SGHTA, FQGTGA. The CDR3 is 14 residues long. V was shortened by 1 base and J by 8 bases, with 12 bases between the two germline ends. DNA for the CDR3: TGTGCCAGCAGCTTAATGGCGGGAACTGATGAGCAGTTCTTC. It translates to CASSLMAGTDEQFF.

The chain recombines TRBV7-9 with TRBJ2-7; 11 bases are shared with TRBD1. The CDR3 consists of 16 residues. J lost 2 bases, V lost 2 bases, and 5 bases had no gene match. CDR1 and CDR2 from the germline V gene are SEHNR and FQNEAQ (reference sequence). CDR3 DNA sequence: TGTGCCAGCAGCTTAATCCGGGGACAGGGGGCCTACGAGCAGTACTTC. Translation gives CASSLIRGQGAYEQYF.

Comment on this clone: Other DNA sequences from this sample encode an identical CDR3 as well. This sequence joins TRBV9 and TRBJ2-7, with a weak D call TRBD2 (6 bases). The V and J ends lost 0 bases and 3 bases respectively, with 10 bases between them. This CDR3 is 14 amino acids long. CDR1 is SGDLS, CDR2 YYNGEE, per germline. The CDR3 here is CASSVAGGDYEQYF. CDR3 sequence (DNA): TGTGCCAGCAGCGTAGCTGGAGGGGACTACGAGCAGTACTTC.

The rearrangement links TRBV5-4 to TRBJ2-2; D unclear. The CDR3 spans 12 residues. Trimming took 2 bases from V and 2 from J, leaving 1 base between them. Germline CDR1 reads SGHNT; CDR2 reads YYREEE (reference sequence). In DNA form, the CDR3 reads TGTGCCAGCAGCTTTAACACCGGGGAGCTGTTTTTT. Amino acid sequence: CASSFNTGELFF.

The V and J genes are TRBV11-2 and TRBJ2-1; TRBD1 is a possible D gene (6 bases). Germline CDR1 reads SGHAT; CDR2 reads FQNNGV. Trimming took off 1 base at V and 5 bases at J, with 18 bases between the two ends. The CDR3 is 17 amino acids. For the CDR3, the DNA is TGTGCCAGCAGCTTAGGACAATCAGGGGCCCTTCACAATGAGCAGTTCTTC. Residues: CASSLGQSGALHNEQFF.

This clone was seen once. The chain joins TRBV5-1 to TRBJ2-3, with TRBD1 identical over 12 bases. Germline V CDR1 and CDR2: SGHRS, YFSETQ. With 4 bases clipped from V and 6 bases from J, the junction kept 15 bases outside the gene matches. The CDR3 sequence is 18 residues long. The CDR3 loop reads CASSMSGGQGAEGDTQYF. CDR3 DNA: TGCGCCAGCAGCATGAGTGGGGGACAGGGGGCCGAAGGGGATACGCAGTATTTT.

The chain employs TRBV9 and TRBJ1-1, with D possibly TRBD1 on 6 matching bases. Germline V gives CDR1 SGDLS, CDR2 YYNGEE. The CDR3 loop spans 15 amino acids. Trimming took 0 bases from V and 8 from J, leaving 17 bases between them. The CDR3 protein is CASSVDRTGRLEAFF. CDR3 DNA: TGTGCCAGCAGCGTAGACCGAACAGGGCGGTTGGAAGCTTTCTTT. The variable domain in full, completed from reference TRBV9 and TRBJ1-1, reads DSGVTQTPKHLITATGQRVTLRCSPRSGDLSVYWYQQSLDQGLQFLIQYYNGEERAKGNILERFSAQQFPDLHSELNLSSLELGDSALYFCASSVDRTGRLEAFFGQGTRLTVV.

The rearrangement links TRBV7-9 to TRBJ2-7, with 9 bases matching TRBD2. CDR1 is SEHNR, CDR2 FQNEAQ, per germline (reference sequence). Germline trimming cut 7 bases from V and 0 bases from J; bases unmatched to any gene: 4. The CDR3 spans 14 residues. The CDR3 DNA sequence: TGTGCCAGCACCTCTAGCGGGAACTCCTACGAGCAGTACTTC. Amino acid sequence: CASTSSGNSYEQYF.

This clone appeared a single time. The chain links TRBV5-1 to TRBJ2-7; D could derive from TRBD1 or TRBD2 (5 bases each). The V and J ends lost 5 bases and 2 bases respectively, with 11 bases between them. In germline, CDR1 is SGHRS, CDR2 YFSETQ. The CDR3 runs to 13 residues. The CDR3 reads CASRRDGTYEQYF. In DNA, the CDR3 is TGCGCCAGCAGACGGGACGGCACCTACGAGCAGTACTTC.